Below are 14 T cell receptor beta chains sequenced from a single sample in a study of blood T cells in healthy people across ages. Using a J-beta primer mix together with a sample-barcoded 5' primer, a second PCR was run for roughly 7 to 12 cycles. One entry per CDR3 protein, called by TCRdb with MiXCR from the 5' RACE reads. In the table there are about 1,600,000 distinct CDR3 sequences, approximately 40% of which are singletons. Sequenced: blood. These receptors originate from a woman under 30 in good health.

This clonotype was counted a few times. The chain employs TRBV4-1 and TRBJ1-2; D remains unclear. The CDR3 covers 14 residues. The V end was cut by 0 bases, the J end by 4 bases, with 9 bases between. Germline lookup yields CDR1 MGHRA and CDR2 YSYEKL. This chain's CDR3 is CASSQEPGRYGYTF. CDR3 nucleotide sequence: TGCGCCAGCAGCCAAGAACCCGGACGCTATGGCTACACCTTC.

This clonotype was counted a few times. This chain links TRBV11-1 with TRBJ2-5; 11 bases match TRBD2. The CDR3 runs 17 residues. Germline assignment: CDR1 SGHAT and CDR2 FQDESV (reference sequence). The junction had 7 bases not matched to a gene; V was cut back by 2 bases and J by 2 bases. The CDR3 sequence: CASSLRLAGTIQETQYF. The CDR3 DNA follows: TGTGCCAGCAGCTTAAGACTAGCGGGGACCATTCAAGAGACCCAGTACTTC.

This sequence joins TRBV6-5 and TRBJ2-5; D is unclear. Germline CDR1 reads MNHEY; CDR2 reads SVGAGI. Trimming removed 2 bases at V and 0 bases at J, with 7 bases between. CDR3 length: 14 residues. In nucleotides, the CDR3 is TGTGCCAGCAGTTACGCTGGACACCAAGAGACCCAGTACTTC. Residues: CASSYAGHQETQYF.

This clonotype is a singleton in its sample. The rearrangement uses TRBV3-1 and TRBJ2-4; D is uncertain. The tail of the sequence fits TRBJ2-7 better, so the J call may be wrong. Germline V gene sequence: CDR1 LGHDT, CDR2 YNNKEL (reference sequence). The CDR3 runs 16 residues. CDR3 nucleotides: TGTGCCAGCAGCTATGTAGCCGCCCAGTCGCCCTACGAGCAGTACTTC. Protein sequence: CASSYVAAQSPYEQYF.

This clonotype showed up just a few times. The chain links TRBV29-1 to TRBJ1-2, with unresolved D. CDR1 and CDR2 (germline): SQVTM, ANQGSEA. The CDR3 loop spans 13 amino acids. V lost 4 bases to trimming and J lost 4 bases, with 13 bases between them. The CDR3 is CSVGRRGGYGYTF. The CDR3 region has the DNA TGCAGCGTTGGTAGGCGAGGAGGCTATGGCTACACCTTC.

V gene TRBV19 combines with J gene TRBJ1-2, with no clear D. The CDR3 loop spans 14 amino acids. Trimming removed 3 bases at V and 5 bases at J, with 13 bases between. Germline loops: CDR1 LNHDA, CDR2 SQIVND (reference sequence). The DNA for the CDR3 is TGTGCCAGTAGTATTGTACAGACGAATTATGGCTACACCTTC. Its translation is CASSIVQTNYGYTF.

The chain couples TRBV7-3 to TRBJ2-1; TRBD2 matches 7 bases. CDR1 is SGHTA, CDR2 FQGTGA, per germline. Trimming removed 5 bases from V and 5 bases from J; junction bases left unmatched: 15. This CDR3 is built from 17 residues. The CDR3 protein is CASSQRPGPSGNNEQFF. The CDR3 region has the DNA TGTGCCAGCAGCCAAAGGCCCGGGCCTAGCGGAAACAATGAGCAGTTCTTC.

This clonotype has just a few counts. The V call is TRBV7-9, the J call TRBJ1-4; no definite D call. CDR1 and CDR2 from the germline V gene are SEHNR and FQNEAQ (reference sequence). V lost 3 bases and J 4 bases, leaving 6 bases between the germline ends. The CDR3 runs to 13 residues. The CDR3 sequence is CASSLGSNEKLFF. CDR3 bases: TGTGCCAGCAGCTTGGGGAGTAATGAAAAACTGTTTTTT.

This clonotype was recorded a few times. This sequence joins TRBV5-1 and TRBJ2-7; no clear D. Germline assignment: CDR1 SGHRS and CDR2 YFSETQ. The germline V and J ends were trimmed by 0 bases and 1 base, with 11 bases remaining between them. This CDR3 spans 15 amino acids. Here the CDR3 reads CASSLGDSRSYEQYF. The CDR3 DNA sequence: TGCGCCAGCAGCTTGGGCGATTCGAGGTCCTACGAGCAGTACTTC.

The CDR3 DNA is TGCGCCAGCAGCTCTACCGGGACAGGGGTCACAGATACGCAGTATTTT. Its translation is CASSSTGTGVTDTQYF. The chain joins TRBV5-1 to TRBJ2-3, with TRBD1 identical over 10 bases. The CDR3 is 16 amino acids. The germline V gene has CDR1 SGHRS and CDR2 YFSETQ. J was trimmed by 2 bases and V by 3 bases; bases with no gene match: 6.

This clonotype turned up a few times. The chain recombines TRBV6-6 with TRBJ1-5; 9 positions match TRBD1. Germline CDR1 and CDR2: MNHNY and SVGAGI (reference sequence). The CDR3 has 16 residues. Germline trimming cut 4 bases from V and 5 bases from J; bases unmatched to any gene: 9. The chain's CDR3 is CASSSADRGLHQPQHF. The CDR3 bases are TGTGCCAGCAGTTCAGCGGACAGGGGCCTTCATCAGCCCCAGCATTTT.

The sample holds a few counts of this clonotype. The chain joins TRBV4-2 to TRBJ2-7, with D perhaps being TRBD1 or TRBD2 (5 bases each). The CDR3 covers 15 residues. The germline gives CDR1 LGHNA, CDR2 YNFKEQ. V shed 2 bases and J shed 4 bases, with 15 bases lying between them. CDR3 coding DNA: TGTGCCAGCAGCCAACCCCAAGGGGAGTCGTACGAGCAGTACTTC. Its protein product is CASSQPQGESYEQYF.

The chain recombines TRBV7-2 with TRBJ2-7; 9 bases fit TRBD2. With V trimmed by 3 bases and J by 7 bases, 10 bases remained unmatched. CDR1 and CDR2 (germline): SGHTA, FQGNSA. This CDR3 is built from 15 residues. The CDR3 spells CASSLGTSKNNEQYF. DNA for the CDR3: TGTGCCAGCAGCTTGGGGACTAGCAAAAATAATGAGCAGTACTTC.

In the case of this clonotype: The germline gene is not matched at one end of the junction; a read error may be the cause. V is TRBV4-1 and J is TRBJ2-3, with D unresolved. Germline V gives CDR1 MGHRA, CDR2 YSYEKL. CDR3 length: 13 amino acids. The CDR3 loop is CAGSPLMTDTQYF. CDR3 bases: TGCGCCGGCAGCCCGTTGATGACAGATACGCAGTATTTT.